The rows below give T cell receptor beta chains drawn from one sample of a study of control samples from healthy donors and cancer patients. TCRdb keeps only in-frame clones here, not all; method: immunoSEQ multiplex PCR. The sample holds 150,000 to 200,000 clones, 94% seen once. Sequenced material: blood. These receptors were obtained from a woman in her late teens or twenties in good health. Each CDR3 is given with its conserved first and last residue. D genes are given only for firm matches. The size field is filled for only some rows; it gives once, few, many or a size class.

cdr3_aa: CASSLSETQYF
cdr3_nt: TGCGCCAGCAGCTTATCAGAGACCCAGTACTTC
v_call: TRBV5-1
j_call: TRBJ2-5
clone_size: .
d_call: .

cdr3_aa: CASSLPTGSDQPQHF
cdr3_nt: TGTGCCAGCAGTTTACCGACAGGGTCGGATCAGCCCCAGCATTTT
v_call: TRBV28
j_call: TRBJ1-5
clone_size: .
d_call: TRBD1

cdr3_aa: CASSSPPSYEQYF
cdr3_nt: TGTGCCAGCAGCTCGCCCCCGTCCTACGAGCAGTACTTC
v_call: TRBV5-4
j_call: TRBJ2-7
clone_size: few
d_call: .

cdr3_aa: CAGSYVDRLSYEQYF
cdr3_nt: TGTGCCGGCAGTTACGTGGACAGGCTCTCCTACGAGCAGTACTTC
v_call: TRBV6-5
j_call: TRBJ2-7
clone_size: .
d_call: TRBD1

cdr3_aa: CASSLVAAVQPGGDNEQFF
cdr3_nt: TGTGCCAGCAGCTTAGTCGCGGCGGTACAACCAGGTGGGGACAATGAGCAGTTCTTC
v_call: TRBV7-3
j_call: TRBJ2-1
clone_size: .
d_call: .

cdr3_aa: CASSLGGGHSNEKLFF
cdr3_nt: TGTGCCAGCAGCTTAGGCGGGGGGCATTCTAATGAAAAACTGTTTTTT
v_call: TRBV7-9
j_call: TRBJ1-4
clone_size: .
d_call: .

cdr3_aa: CASTIWGTGELFF
cdr3_nt: TGTGCCAGCACCATTTGGGGCACCGGGGAGCTGTTTTTT
v_call: TRBV2
j_call: TRBJ2-2
clone_size: .
d_call: .

cdr3_aa: CASSLGTYNEQFF
cdr3_nt: TGTGCTAGCAGCTTAGGGACCTACAATGAGCAGTTCTTC
v_call: TRBV7-7
j_call: TRBJ2-1
clone_size: .
d_call: .

cdr3_aa: CASSETRQGRKNTEAFF
cdr3_nt: TGTGCCAGCAGTGAAACGCGACAGGGTCGGAAAAACACTGAAGCTTTCTTT
v_call: TRBV6-1
j_call: TRBJ1-1
clone_size: .
d_call: TRBD1

cdr3_aa: CASSMTGTGSRPQHF
cdr3_nt: TGTGCCAGCAGCATGACCGGGACTGGGAGTAGGCCCCAGCATTTT
v_call: TRBV2
j_call: TRBJ1-5
clone_size: .
d_call: .

cdr3_aa: CASSYGYEAFF
cdr3_nt: TGTGCCAGCAGTTATGGGTATGAAGCTTTCTTT
v_call: TRBV6-5
j_call: TRBJ1-1
clone_size: .
d_call: .

cdr3_aa: CASSWTGDPYNSPLHF
cdr3_nt: TGTGCCAGCAGTTGGACAGGGGATCCCTATAATTCACCCCTCCACTTT
v_call: TRBV28
j_call: TRBJ1-6
clone_size: .
d_call: TRBD1

cdr3_aa: CSAQTGNIQYF
cdr3_nt: TGCAGTGCCCAGACGGGAAACATTCAGTACTTC
v_call: TRBV20-1
j_call: TRBJ2-4
clone_size: once
d_call: .

cdr3_aa: CASSPEVSGYTF
cdr3_nt: TGTGCCAGCTCACCGGAGGTCTCGGGCTACACCTTC
v_call: TRBV18
j_call: TRBJ1-2
clone_size: .
d_call: .

cdr3_aa: CASSHTTGAFF
cdr3_nt: TGTGCCAGCAGCCATACGACGGGAGCTTTCTTT
v_call: TRBV3-1/TRBV3-2
j_call: TRBJ1-1
clone_size: .
d_call: .

cdr3_aa: CASSYGQGPYEQYF
cdr3_nt: TGTGCCAGCAGTTACGGACAGGGACCATACGAGCAGTACTTC
v_call: TRBV25-1
j_call: TRBJ2-7
clone_size: .
d_call: TRBD1

cdr3_aa: CASSLAGTGEEKLFF
cdr3_nt: TGTGCCAGCAGCTTAGCCGGGACAGGGGAAGAAAAACTGTTTTTT
v_call: TRBV7-9
j_call: TRBJ1-4
clone_size: .
d_call: TRBD1

cdr3_aa: CSVDDPTSDSSYEQYF
cdr3_nt: TGCAGCGTTGATGATCCGACTAGCGATTCCTCCTACGAGCAGTACTTC
v_call: TRBV29-1
j_call: TRBJ2-7
clone_size: .
d_call: TRBD2

cdr3_aa: CASKGRGLTNEKLFF
cdr3_nt: TGCGCCAGCAAAGGAAGGGGGCTTACTAATGAAAAACTGTTTTTT
v_call: TRBV5-1
j_call: TRBJ1-4
clone_size: .
d_call: TRBD1

cdr3_aa: CASSLGGDQPQHF
cdr3_nt: TGTGCCAGCAGCTTGGGAGGGGATCAGCCCCAGCATTTT
v_call: TRBV5-6
j_call: TRBJ1-5
clone_size: .
d_call: .

cdr3_aa: CASSYVTPPAGGEQYF
cdr3_nt: TGTGCCAGCAGTTACGTAACCCCACCAGCGGGCGGAGAGCAGTACTTC
v_call: TRBV6-2/TRBV6-3
j_call: TRBJ2-7
clone_size: .
d_call: .

cdr3_aa: CASSIGGAGGVGELFF
cdr3_nt: TGTGCCAGTAGTATAGGTGGAGCAGGGGGCGTCGGGGAGCTGTTTTTT
v_call: TRBV19
j_call: TRBJ2-2
clone_size: .
d_call: TRBD1

cdr3_aa: CASSKGALGDPDTEAFF
cdr3_nt: TGTGCCAGCAGCAAAGGGGCTCTGGGGGATCCGGACACTGAAGCTTTCTTT
v_call: TRBV21-1
j_call: TRBJ1-1
clone_size: few
d_call: .

cdr3_aa: CASGIGRWSTGELFF
cdr3_nt: TGTGCCAGCGGAATAGGCCGATGGTCGACCGGGGAGCTGTTTTTT
v_call: TRBV11-2
j_call: TRBJ2-2
clone_size: once
d_call: .

cdr3_aa: CASSLGQDAEKLFF
cdr3_nt: TGCGCCAGCAGCCTCGGACAGGATGCCGAAAAACTGTTTTTT
v_call: TRBV5-1
j_call: TRBJ1-4
clone_size: .
d_call: TRBD1

cdr3_aa: CASSLDQGQGTPYEQYF
cdr3_nt: TGTGCCAGCAGCTTAGACCAAGGACAGGGGACCCCCTACGAGCAGTACTTC
v_call: TRBV11-3
j_call: TRBJ2-7
clone_size: .
d_call: TRBD1

cdr3_aa: CASSYSPGVPQPQHF
cdr3_nt: TGTGCCAGCAGTTACTCGCCGGGGGTCCCTCAGCCCCAGCATTTT
v_call: TRBV6-5
j_call: TRBJ1-5
clone_size: .
d_call: .

cdr3_aa: CASSSGQRNQPQHF
cdr3_nt: TGTGCCAGCAGCTCGGGACAGAGGAATCAGCCCCAGCATTTT
v_call: TRBV7-2
j_call: TRBJ1-5
clone_size: .
d_call: TRBD1

cdr3_aa: CASSDVLGDKGNSPLHF
cdr3_nt: TGTGCCAGCAGTGATGTTTTAGGGGACAAGGGGAATTCACCCCTCCACTTT
v_call: TRBV6-4
j_call: TRBJ1-6
clone_size: once
d_call: .

cdr3_aa: CASSTMDREGGYTF
cdr3_nt: TGTGCCAGCAGCACTATGGACAGGGAGGGAGGCTACACCTTC
v_call: TRBV9
j_call: TRBJ1-2
clone_size: .
d_call: TRBD1

cdr3_aa: CASSQAGTAPYEQYF
cdr3_nt: TGCGCCAGCAGCCAGGCCGGGACAGCCCCCTACGAGCAGTACTTC
v_call: TRBV5-1
j_call: TRBJ2-7
clone_size: .
d_call: TRBD1

cdr3_aa: CASSRDFGSSYNEQFF
cdr3_nt: TGTGCCAGCTCGCGGGACTTCGGTAGCTCCTACAATGAGCAGTTCTTC
v_call: TRBV18
j_call: TRBJ2-1
clone_size: .
d_call: .

cdr3_aa: CASTREGKGAFF
cdr3_nt: TGTGCCAGCACCAGGGAGGGAAAAGGAGCTTTCTTT
v_call: TRBV3-1/TRBV3-2
j_call: TRBJ1-1
clone_size: .
d_call: .

cdr3_aa: CSVGGMDTEAFF
cdr3_nt: TGCAGCGTGGGAGGGATGGACACTGAAGCTTTCTTT
v_call: TRBV29-1
j_call: TRBJ1-1
clone_size: .
d_call: .

cdr3_aa: CASTQNTEAFF
cdr3_nt: TGTGCCAGTACACAGAACACTGAAGCTTTCTTT
v_call: TRBV19
j_call: TRBJ1-1
clone_size: .
d_call: .

cdr3_aa: CATSDTPGTGAKNIQYF
cdr3_nt: TGTGCCACCAGTGATACACCCGGGACAGGAGCCAAAAACATTCAGTACTTC
v_call: TRBV24-1
j_call: TRBJ2-4
clone_size: .
d_call: TRBD1

cdr3_aa: CASRRAGTLQVELFF
cdr3_nt: TGTGCCAGCAGACGCGCTGGGACCCTTCAGGTGGAGCTGTTTTTT
v_call: TRBV28
j_call: TRBJ2-2
clone_size: few
d_call: .

cdr3_aa: CASSLGSHNSPLHF
cdr3_nt: TGTGCCAGCAGCTTGGGGTCCCATAATTCACCCCTCCACTTT
v_call: TRBV7-2
j_call: TRBJ1-6
clone_size: .
d_call: .

cdr3_aa: CATSGSYSNQPQHF
cdr3_nt: TGTGCCACCTCCGGCTCGTATAGCAATCAGCCCCAGCATTTT
v_call: TRBV28
j_call: TRBJ1-5
clone_size: .
d_call: .

cdr3_aa: CASGDGPGNTIYF
cdr3_nt: TGTGCCAGCGGGGACGGACCTGGAAACACCATATATTTT
v_call: TRBV6-5
j_call: TRBJ1-3
clone_size: once
d_call: .

cdr3_aa: CASSLLGDTQYF
cdr3_nt: TGTGCCAGCAGCCTTCTAGGGGATACGCAGTATTTT
v_call: TRBV3-1/TRBV3-2
j_call: TRBJ2-3
clone_size: .
d_call: .

cdr3_aa: CASSFGRGGYGYTF
cdr3_nt: TGTGCCAGCAGCTTTGGAAGGGGTGGCTATGGCTACACCTTC
v_call: TRBV5-6
j_call: TRBJ1-2
clone_size: once
d_call: .

cdr3_aa: CATEVEASAAGELFF
cdr3_nt: TGTGCCACCGAGGTAGAGGCTAGCGCGGCCGGGGAGCTGTTTTTT
v_call: TRBV2
j_call: TRBJ2-2
clone_size: .
d_call: .

cdr3_aa: CASSLFDEQFF
cdr3_nt: TGTGCCAGCAGCTTGTTCGATGAGCAGTTCTTC
v_call: TRBV5-6
j_call: TRBJ2-1
clone_size: .
d_call: .

cdr3_aa: CASSPTGTLFYGYTF
cdr3_nt: TGTGCCAGCTCACCGACCGGGACTCTCTTCTATGGCTACACCTTC
v_call: TRBV18
j_call: TRBJ1-2
clone_size: .
d_call: .

cdr3_aa: CASSLGRDFYEQYF
cdr3_nt: TGTGCCAGCAGCTTAGGACGGGACTTCTACGAGCAGTACTTC
v_call: TRBV11-3
j_call: TRBJ2-7
clone_size: .
d_call: .

cdr3_aa: CASREGQGSYNEQFF
cdr3_nt: TGCGCCAGCAGGGAGGGACAGGGGTCCTACAATGAGCAGTTCTTC
v_call: TRBV5-1
j_call: TRBJ2-1
clone_size: .
d_call: TRBD1

cdr3_aa: CASSLSPGRGGYRAVYNEQFF
cdr3_nt: TGTGCCAGCAGCCTAAGTCCTGGGAGGGGAGGATACAGGGCCGTCTACAATGAGCAGTTCTTC
v_call: TRBV14
j_call: TRBJ2-1
clone_size: .
d_call: .